The 2 T cell receptor beta chains listed next were all sequenced from one sample in a study of blood T cell repertoires in COVID-19. The protocol was immunoSEQ multiplex PCR, while the TCRdb copy is restricted to in-frame clones and leaves out a portion. The sample holds 85,000 to 110,000 clones; nearly 90% are singletons and the top ten take around 3.3%. Sequenced sample: peripheral blood. The origin of the receptors is a man between 50 and 59 years old in a cohort sampled during active COVID-19.

The V call is TRBV25-1, the J call TRBJ2-2; 7 bases are shared with TRBD1. The CDR3 extends over 15 amino acids. With V trimmed by 6 bases and J by 7 bases, 11 bases remained unmatched. CDR1 and CDR2 from the germline V gene are MGHDK and SYGVNS. CDR3 amino acids: CASSRPGTEIGELFF. DNA of the CDR3: TGTGCCAGCAGCCGCCCCGGGACAGAGATCGGGGAGCTGTTTTTT.

V is TRBV20-1 and J is TRBJ2-5, with TRBD2 identical over 8 bases. Trimming cost V 3 bases and J 4 bases; bases outside gene matches: 4. The CDR3 is 13 amino acids. Germline CDR1 DFQATT, CDR2 SNEGSKA (reference sequence). CDR3 nucleotide sequence: TGCAGTGCTAGTGGACGGGAGGGAGAGACCCAGTACTTC. This translates into CSASGREGETQYF.